What follows are 15 T cell receptor beta chains derived from one specimen sequenced in a study of T cells in Graves' hyperthyroidism and ophthalmopathy. TCR beta CDR3 sequences were amplified from RNA transcripts. First-round RT-PCR with HTBI primers amplified the TCR CDR3 region. TCRdb called the multiplex PCR reads again in MiXCR, with one record for every CDR3 protein. The sample shows 690,000 or so distinct CDR3 sequences, about 17% of them seen only once. The sample was blood. Receptors were obtained from a woman in her forties or fifties with Graves' hyperthyroidism that later progressed to Graves' ophthalmopathy.

V usage is TRBV6-1 and J usage is TRBJ2-5, with D maybe TRBD1 (6 bases). The length of the CDR3 is 13 residues. V was pared by 6 bases and J by 5 bases, with 13 bases between. Germline V lookup: CDR1 MNHNS, CDR2 SASEGT. DNA of the CDR3: TGTGCCAGCAGAAAAAGGGGGTCTGAGACCCAGTACTTC. This gives the protein CASRKRGSETQYF.

As DNA, the CDR3 is TGTGCCAGCATTTTTGGGGAGGAATACGATTCACCCCTCCACTTT. Translated: CASIFGEEYDSPLHF. The chain uses TRBV6-1 and TRBJ1-6; the D is unclear. The length of the CDR3 is 15 residues. Germline CDR1 MNHNS, CDR2 SASEGT. V shed 7 bases and J shed 8 bases, with 18 bases lying between them.

In its sample, this clonotype was seen many times. This chain joins TRBV7-2 and TRBJ2-1, with D unresolved. The CDR3 covers 15 residues. Trimming took 2 bases from V and 4 from J, leaving 12 bases between them. Germline-derived CDR1 and CDR2 are SGHTA and FQGNSA. The CDR3 here is CASSLSSREYNEQFF. The CDR3, as DNA: TGTGCCAGCAGCTTAAGCTCTCGAGAGTACAATGAGCAGTTCTTC.

The chain recombines TRBV20-1 with TRBJ1-2; no clear D gene. The CDR3 consists of 11 residues. Germline assignment: CDR1 DFQATT and CDR2 SNEGSKA (reference sequence). Trimming removed 1 base from V and 10 bases from J, with 10 bases in between. Here the CDR3 DNA reads TGCAGTGCTAGAGTATCTACGGTCTACACCTTC. Protein sequence: CSARVSTVYTF.

This chain joins TRBV6-2 or TRBV6-3 and TRBJ1-1, with D unclear. Trimming pared 5 bases from V and 3 bases from J, leaving 7 bases between. Germline-derived CDR1 and CDR2 are MNHEY and SVGEGT. The CDR3 totals 12 residues. In DNA form, the CDR3 reads TGTGCCAGCAGTACCCTTTACACTGAAGCTTTCTTT. It specifies CASSTLYTEAFF.

The chain's CDR3 is CASSQELMNEQFF. The CDR3, as DNA: TGTGCCAGCAGCCAAGAGCTAATGAATGAGCAGTTCTTC. The chain recombines TRBV14 with TRBJ2-1, with D uncertain. The CDR3 extends over 13 amino acids. Germline CDR1 SGHDN, CDR2 FVKESK. The V gene lost 0 bases and the J gene lost 7 bases, with 7 bases spanning the gap.

The rearrangement joins TRBV30 to TRBJ2-1, with TRBD2 as a possible D gene (6 bases). The CDR3 extends over 14 amino acids. The germline CDR1 and CDR2 sequences are GTSNPN and SVGIG (reference sequence). The V end lost 2 bases, the J end lost 10 bases, and 18 bases lay between the germline ends. The CDR3 loop is CAWSSGASVNEQFF. The CDR3 DNA is TGTGCCTGGAGTTCTGGGGCTAGCGTTAACGAGCAGTTCTTC.

The chain uses TRBV4-1 and TRBJ2-7; TRBD2 might be the D (6 bases). Per the germline V gene, CDR1 is MGHRA and CDR2 is YSYEKL. The CDR3 runs to 15 residues. V lost 1 base and J 0 bases, leaving 10 bases between the germline ends. The CDR3 loop is CASSQAEGLSYEQYF. CDR3 in DNA: TGCGCCAGCAGCCAAGCGGAGGGCCTCTCCTACGAGCAGTACTTC.

The chain employs TRBV9 and TRBJ2-7; 14 bases agree with TRBD2. The CDR3 is 19 residues long. Germline loops: CDR1 SGDLS, CDR2 YYNGEE. Losses at the gene ends were 0 bases for V and 1 base for J; bases not matched to a gene: 9. The CDR3 loop is CASSVATGTSGGQSYEQYF. CDR3 sequence (DNA): TGTGCCAGCAGCGTAGCTACGGGGACTAGCGGGGGCCAGTCCTACGAGCAGTACTTC.

This clonotype has ten or more counts. The chain is built from TRBV20-1 and TRBJ1-2; D not certain. The CDR3 sequence is 12 residues long. Germline V gene lookup returns CDR1 DFQATT and CDR2 SNEGSKA (reference sequence). V shed 6 bases and J shed 2 bases, with 10 bases lying between them. CDR3 DNA sequence: TGCAGTGCCAGACACACCAACTATGGCTACACCTTC. Translated, it gives CSARHTNYGYTF.

This clonotype was seen at least ten times. The rearrangement joins TRBV2 to TRBJ2-2, with unresolved D. Deletions cut 4 bases from V and 4 bases from J, with 10 bases between. From germline, CDR1 is SNHLY and CDR2 FYNNEI. The CDR3 totals 14 residues. CDR3 sequence (DNA): TGTGCCAGCAGTGTGACATATTTCACCGGGGAGCTGTTTTTT. It yields the protein CASSVTYFTGELFF.

The sample holds many counts of this clonotype. The V call is TRBV5-6, the J call TRBJ2-7; D is possibly TRBD1 (6 bases). V lost 3 bases to trimming and J lost 2 bases, with 12 bases between them. This CDR3 has 14 amino acids. The V gene's germline CDR1 is SGHDT and CDR2 YYEEEE. CDR3 sequence (DNA): TGTGCCAGCAGCTCTGGGGGCAGGACCTACGAGCAGTACTTC. Translation: CASSSGGRTYEQYF.

This clonotype has just a few counts. The chain links TRBV28 to TRBJ2-1, with TRBD1 matching 7 bases. Per the germline V gene, CDR1 is MDHEN and CDR2 is SYDVKM. This CDR3 has 15 amino acids. J gave up 3 bases and V 4 bases, and 6 bases lay outside the gene matches. CDR3 sequence (DNA): TGTGCCAGCAGTTCTCGGGGACAGTACTACAATGAGCAGTTCTTC. It specifies CASSSRGQYYNEQFF.

The chain has TRBV12-3 or TRBV12-4 and TRBJ1-5; D gene uncertain. V lost 2 bases to trimming and J lost 7 bases, with 12 bases between them. There are 14 residues in the CDR3. The CDR3 here is CASSLFFGQQPQHF. The CDR3 nucleotides read TGTGCCAGCAGTTTATTTTTCGGGCAGCAGCCCCAGCATTTT.

The V and J genes are TRBV9 and TRBJ2-2; D is uncertain. Looked up from germline, CDR1 is SGDLS and CDR2 is YYNGEE. Trimming removed 0 bases from V and 8 bases from J, with 11 bases in between. The CDR3 is 14 residues long. This chain's CDR3 is CASSVGPPVGELFF. CDR3 in DNA: TGTGCCAGCAGCGTAGGACCCCCCGTGGGGGAGCTGTTTTTT.